The entry below gives a single T cell receptor (beta chain) sequence along with its context. What it binds is not known. This record belongs to a study of CD8 T cells in Susac syndrome. RNA amounts of about 0.45 to 1 ug underwent reverse transcription with random hexamers. Across 54 Vbeta and 13 Jbeta, TCR beta CDR3 was amplified with immunoSEQ multiplex PCR. TCRdb re-derived calls from the immunoSEQ multiplex PCR reads in MiXCR, one entry per CDR3 protein. The sample has over 100,000 distinct CDR3 sequences, about 90% seen once. Germline values: CDR1 MRHNA, CDR2 SNTAGT. Between the trimmed V and J ends, which lost 9 bases and 6 bases, there was a span of 12 bases. CDR3 length: 12 amino acids. Findings and caveats of the study: As the study acknowledged, the number of individuals in its TCR sequencing and HLA analysis was relatively small.

Healthy donors constituted the control group, matched for age and sex. TEMRA cells were FACS-enriched, while CD8+ and CD4+ T cells were negatively isolated. Sequenced: CD8+ T cells from PBMCs. The source is a human donor in good health. The V call is TRBV6-4, the J call TRBJ2-1, with D possibly being TRBD1 (7 bases). The CDR3 spells CASRQGGNEQFF. The CDR3 DNA reads TGTGCCAGTAGACAGGGAGGCAATGAGCAGTTCTTC.